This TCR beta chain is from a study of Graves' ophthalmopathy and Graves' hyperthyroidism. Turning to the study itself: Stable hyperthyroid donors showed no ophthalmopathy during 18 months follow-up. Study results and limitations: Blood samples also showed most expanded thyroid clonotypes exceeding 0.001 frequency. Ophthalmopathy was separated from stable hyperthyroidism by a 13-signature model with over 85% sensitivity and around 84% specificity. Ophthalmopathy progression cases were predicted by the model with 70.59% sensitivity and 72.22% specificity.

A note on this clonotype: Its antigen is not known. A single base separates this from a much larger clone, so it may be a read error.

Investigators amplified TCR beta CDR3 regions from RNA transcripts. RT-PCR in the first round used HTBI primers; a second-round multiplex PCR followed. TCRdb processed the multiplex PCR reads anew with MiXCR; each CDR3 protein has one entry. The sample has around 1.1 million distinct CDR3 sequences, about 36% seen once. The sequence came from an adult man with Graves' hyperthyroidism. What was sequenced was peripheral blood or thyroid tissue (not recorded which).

The CDR3 nucleotides are TGTGCCAGCAGTGCCGAACAGGGGCCGGAGCCCCAGTATTTT. Translation gives CASSAEQGPEPQYF. This chain uses TRBV12-3 or TRBV12-4 with TRBJ1-5; 7 bases map to TRBD1. The J call may be in error: the DNA end matches TRBJ2-3 better. The CDR3 length is 14 residues.